These T cell receptor beta chains were read from a single sample in a study of T cells after yellow fever vaccination. TCRdb reanalysed the 5' RACE reads using MiXCR and keeps one entry per CDR3 protein. The sample lists over 110,000 distinct CDR3 sequences; around 7.7% were seen once. The sample consisted of CD4+ T cells sorted from PBMCs, taken 5 days after the yellow fever booster vaccination. The receptors were gathered from a man aged 25-45 years who received the YFV17D yellow fever vaccine. The CDR3 runs from the conserved cysteine through the conserved F or W. The order of the fields is J gene, V gene, clone size, D gene, CDR3 protein, CDR3 DNA. D genes are given only for firm matches. Clone size appears in some rows only: once, few, many, or a class for an expanded clone.

j_gene: TRBJ2-5; v_gene: TRBV29-1; abundance: many; d_gene: .; CDR3aa: CSVVGWGETQYF; CDR3nt: TGCAGCGTTGTCGGTTGGGGGGAGACCCAGTACTTC
j_gene: TRBJ2-3; v_gene: TRBV3-1; abundance: few; d_gene: TRBD2; CDR3aa: CASRTSGSDTQYF; CDR3nt: TGTGCCAGCAGGACTAGCGGGAGCGATACGCAGTATTTT
j_gene: TRBJ1-2; v_gene: TRBV5-8; abundance: .; d_gene: .; CDR3aa: CASGLGVAGGYTF; CDR3nt: TGTGCCAGCGGCCTCGGGGTAGCTGGCGGCTACACCTTC
j_gene: TRBJ2-1; v_gene: TRBV5-1; abundance: many; d_gene: .; CDR3aa: CASSSGSIGSYEQFF; CDR3nt: TGCGCCAGCAGCAGCGGAAGTATAGGCAGCTATGAGCAGTTCTTC
j_gene: TRBJ2-5; v_gene: TRBV28; abundance: many; d_gene: .; CDR3aa: CASKVLGSQETQYF; CDR3nt: TGTGCCAGCAAGGTTTTGGGGTCACAAGAGACCCAGTACTTC
j_gene: TRBJ2-7; v_gene: TRBV11-2; abundance: many; d_gene: TRBD2; CDR3aa: CASSFGLAGVYEQYF; CDR3nt: TGTGCCAGCAGCTTCGGACTAGCGGGAGTGTACGAGCAGTACTTC
j_gene: TRBJ2-3; v_gene: TRBV6-5; abundance: many; d_gene: .; CDR3aa: CASSYSKAPDTQYF; CDR3nt: TGTGCCAGCAGTTACTCTAAGGCCCCAGATACGCAGTATTTT
j_gene: TRBJ2-7; v_gene: TRBV30; abundance: many; d_gene: .; CDR3aa: CAWSWRDHPEQYF; CDR3nt: TGTGCCTGGAGCTGGAGGGACCACCCCGAGCAGTACTTC
j_gene: TRBJ2-7; v_gene: TRBV4-3; abundance: many; d_gene: TRBD2; CDR3aa: CASSQFSSGSFYEQYF; CDR3nt: TGCGCCAGCAGCCAGTTTTCTAGCGGGAGTTTTTACGAGCAGTACTTC
j_gene: TRBJ2-2; v_gene: TRBV7-2; abundance: many; d_gene: .; CDR3aa: CASSLSPSHTGELFF; CDR3nt: TGTGCCAGCAGCTTATCCCCCAGCCACACCGGGGAGCTGTTTTTT
j_gene: TRBJ2-2; v_gene: TRBV24-1; abundance: many; d_gene: .; CDR3aa: CATARAKGYTGELFF; CDR3nt: TGTGCCACTGCTCGGGCCAAAGGATACACCGGGGAGCTGTTTTTT
j_gene: TRBJ2-3; v_gene: TRBV5-1; abundance: few; d_gene: TRBD1; CDR3aa: CASSTGTAMDTQYF; CDR3nt: TGCGCCAGCAGCACCGGGACAGCGATGGATACGCAGTATTTT
j_gene: TRBJ2-7; v_gene: TRBV15; abundance: many; d_gene: .; CDR3aa: CATSREGEQYF; CDR3nt: TGTGCCACCAGCAGAGAGGGCGAGCAGTACTTC
j_gene: TRBJ1-1; v_gene: TRBV30; abundance: many; d_gene: TRBD1; CDR3aa: CAWSVAGGFTEAFF; CDR3nt: TGTGCCTGGAGTGTAGCAGGGGGTTTCACTGAAGCTTTCTTT
j_gene: TRBJ2-2; v_gene: TRBV7-2; abundance: many; d_gene: TRBD1; CDR3aa: CASSSDRVNTGELFF; CDR3nt: TGTGCCAGCAGCTCGGACAGGGTGAACACCGGGGAGCTGTTTTTT
j_gene: TRBJ2-7; v_gene: TRBV27; abundance: many; d_gene: TRBD2; CDR3aa: CASPGLAIWEQYF; CDR3nt: TGTGCCAGCCCGGGACTAGCAATTTGGGAGCAGTACTTC
j_gene: TRBJ2-1; v_gene: TRBV7-2; abundance: many; d_gene: TRBD2; CDR3aa: CASSVRTSGRTLEQFF; CDR3nt: TGTGCCAGCAGCGTCAGGACTAGCGGGAGGACTTTGGAGCAGTTCTTC
j_gene: TRBJ2-2; v_gene: TRBV6-5; abundance: many; d_gene: .; CDR3aa: CASSELPGELFF; CDR3nt: TGTGCCAGCAGCGAACTACCCGGGGAGCTGTTTTTT
j_gene: TRBJ1-5; v_gene: TRBV7-2; abundance: many; d_gene: TRBD1; CDR3aa: CASSPQGAVGNQPQHF; CDR3nt: TGTGCCAGCAGCCCACAGGGGGCGGTTGGGAATCAGCCCCAGCATTTT
j_gene: TRBJ1-1; v_gene: TRBV10-3; abundance: many; d_gene: .; CDR3aa: CAISEALLSNTEAFF; CDR3nt: TGTGCCATCAGTGAGGCCCTCCTCTCGAACACTGAAGCTTTCTTT
j_gene: TRBJ2-3; v_gene: TRBV5-1; abundance: many; d_gene: .; CDR3aa: CASSSQELSTDTQYF; CDR3nt: TGCGCCAGCAGTTCACAGGAGCTGAGCACAGATACGCAGTATTTT
j_gene: TRBJ1-6; v_gene: TRBV7-8; abundance: few; d_gene: .; CDR3aa: CASSPRPGNSPLHF; CDR3nt: TGTGCCAGCAGCCCCCGCCCCGGCAATTCACCCCTCCACTTT
j_gene: TRBJ2-3; v_gene: TRBV7-6; abundance: many; d_gene: .; CDR3aa: CASSQNPDSTDTQYF; CDR3nt: TGTGCCAGCAGCCAGAACCCGGACAGCACAGATACGCAGTATTTT
j_gene: TRBJ1-1; v_gene: TRBV27; abundance: many; d_gene: TRBD1; CDR3aa: CASSSTGKGAVAFF; CDR3nt: TGTGCCAGCAGTTCGACAGGGAAGGGCGCTGTGGCTTTCTTT
j_gene: TRBJ2-3; v_gene: TRBV20-1; abundance: many; d_gene: TRBD2; CDR3aa: CSSRLAGGYTQYF; CDR3nt: TGCAGTTCTAGACTAGCGGGAGGGTATACGCAGTATTTT
j_gene: TRBJ2-7; v_gene: TRBV27; abundance: many; d_gene: TRBD1; CDR3aa: CASSLRQGLYEQYF; CDR3nt: TGTGCCAGCAGTTTAAGACAGGGCCTCTACGAGCAGTACTTC
j_gene: TRBJ2-5; v_gene: TRBV10-3; abundance: many; d_gene: .; CDR3aa: CAISESVPGETQYF; CDR3nt: TGTGCCATCAGTGAGTCCGTACCCGGAGAGACCCAGTACTTC
j_gene: TRBJ2-5; v_gene: TRBV5-1; abundance: .; d_gene: .; CDR3aa: CASRVPQETQYF; CDR3nt: TGCGCCAGCAGGGTCCCCCAAGAGACCCAGTACTTC
j_gene: TRBJ2-3; v_gene: TRBV4-2; abundance: .; d_gene: TRBD2; CDR3aa: CASSQISAGGADTQYF; CDR3nt: TGTGCCAGCAGCCAAATCAGTGCGGGAGGGGCAGATACGCAGTATTTT
j_gene: TRBJ1-1; v_gene: TRBV5-1; abundance: many; d_gene: TRBD1; CDR3aa: CASTLTTGMNTEAFF; CDR3nt: TGCGCCAGCACCTTAACGACAGGGATGAACACTGAAGCTTTCTTT
j_gene: TRBJ2-5; v_gene: TRBV20-1; abundance: many; d_gene: TRBD1; CDR3aa: CSARDRGTGGLETQYF; CDR3nt: TGCAGTGCTAGAGATCGGGGAACAGGGGGTTTGGAGACCCAGTACTTC
j_gene: TRBJ2-1; v_gene: TRBV20-1; abundance: many; d_gene: .; CDR3aa: CSASGGRGNSYNEQFF; CDR3nt: TGCAGTGCTAGTGGAGGAAGGGGGAACTCCTACAATGAGCAGTTCTTC
j_gene: TRBJ2-2; v_gene: TRBV15; abundance: .; d_gene: .; CDR3aa: CATSKMTGNTGELFF; CDR3nt: TGTGCCACCAGCAAAATGACAGGGAACACCGGGGAGCTGTTTTTT
j_gene: TRBJ2-5; v_gene: TRBV29-1; abundance: many; d_gene: .; CDR3aa: CSVRQQGLGGSRETQYF; CDR3nt: TGCAGCGTTCGCCAACAGGGGTTAGGCGGGAGCAGGGAGACCCAGTACTTC
j_gene: TRBJ2-4; v_gene: TRBV27; abundance: many; d_gene: .; CDR3aa: CASSFSPRAKNIQYF; CDR3nt: TGTGCCAGCAGTTTTAGTCCCAGAGCCAAAAACATTCAGTACTTC
j_gene: TRBJ2-7; v_gene: TRBV30; abundance: many; d_gene: TRBD2; CDR3aa: CAWSRLAVSYEQYF; CDR3nt: TGTGCCTGGAGCCGGCTAGCGGTTTCCTACGAGCAGTACTTC
j_gene: TRBJ2-1; v_gene: TRBV12-3/TRBV12-4; abundance: many; d_gene: TRBD2; CDR3aa: CASSTGLAGVWSFF; CDR3nt: TGTGCCAGCAGTACGGGACTAGCGGGAGTTTGGTCGTTCTTC
j_gene: TRBJ2-7; v_gene: TRBV18; abundance: many; d_gene: .; CDR3aa: CASSPSQGVGYEQYF; CDR3nt: TGTGCCAGCTCACCATCACAGGGTGTTGGCTACGAGCAGTACTTC
j_gene: TRBJ2-3; v_gene: TRBV6-1; abundance: many; d_gene: TRBD2; CDR3aa: CASSERLASTDTQYF; CDR3nt: TGTGCCAGCAGTGAAAGACTAGCGAGCACAGATACGCAGTATTTT
j_gene: TRBJ2-1; v_gene: TRBV20-1; abundance: many; d_gene: TRBD2; CDR3aa: CSARSGGGNEQFF; CDR3nt: TGCAGTGCTAGGAGCGGGGGGGGAAATGAGCAGTTCTTC
j_gene: TRBJ1-1; v_gene: TRBV3-1; abundance: many; d_gene: .; CDR3aa: CASSATGSGTEAFF; CDR3nt: TGTGCCAGCAGCGCTACAGGGTCAGGCACTGAAGCTTTCTTT
j_gene: TRBJ2-2; v_gene: TRBV5-1; abundance: many; d_gene: TRBD2; CDR3aa: CASRGLDRTGELFF; CDR3nt: TGCGCCAGCAGGGGACTAGATCGCACCGGGGAGCTGTTTTTT
j_gene: TRBJ1-1; v_gene: TRBV20-1; abundance: few; d_gene: .; CDR3aa: CSARLRGLNTEAFF; CDR3nt: TGCAGTGCTAGGCTCAGGGGTCTGAACACTGAAGCTTTCTTT
j_gene: TRBJ2-7; v_gene: TRBV10-3; abundance: many; d_gene: .; CDR3aa: CAISTGTRGTYEQYF; CDR3nt: TGTGCCATCAGTACCGGGACTCGCGGCACCTACGAGCAGTACTTC
j_gene: TRBJ2-1; v_gene: TRBV14; abundance: many; d_gene: .; CDR3aa: CASSQSLGGEQFF; CDR3nt: TGTGCCAGCAGCCAATCTCTAGGGGGTGAGCAGTTCTTC
j_gene: TRBJ2-5; v_gene: TRBV20-1; abundance: many; d_gene: TRBD2; CDR3aa: CSARDTLAGKETQYF; CDR3nt: TGCAGTGCTAGAGATACACTAGCGGGAAAAGAGACCCAGTACTTC